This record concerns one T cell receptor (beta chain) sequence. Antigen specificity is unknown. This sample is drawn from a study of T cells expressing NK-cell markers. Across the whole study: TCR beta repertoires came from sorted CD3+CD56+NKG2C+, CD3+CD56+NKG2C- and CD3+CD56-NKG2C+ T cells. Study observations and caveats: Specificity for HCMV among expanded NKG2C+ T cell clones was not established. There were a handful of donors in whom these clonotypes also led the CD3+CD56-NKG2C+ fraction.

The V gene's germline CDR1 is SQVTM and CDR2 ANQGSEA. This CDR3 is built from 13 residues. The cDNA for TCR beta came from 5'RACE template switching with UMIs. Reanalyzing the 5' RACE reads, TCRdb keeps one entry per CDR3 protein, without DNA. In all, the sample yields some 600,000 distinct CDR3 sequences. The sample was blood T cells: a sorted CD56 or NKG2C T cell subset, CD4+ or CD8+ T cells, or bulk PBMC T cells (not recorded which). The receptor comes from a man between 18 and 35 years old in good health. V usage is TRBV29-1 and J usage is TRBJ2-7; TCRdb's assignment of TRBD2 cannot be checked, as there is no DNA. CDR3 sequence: CSVAGTFSYEQYF.